Shown below are 5 T cell receptor beta chains from a single sample sequenced in a study of control samples from healthy donors and cancer patients. Profiled with immunoSEQ multiplex PCR; TCRdb holds only in-frame clones, not every one. The sample records about 100,000 clones, more than 75% being singletons. The specimen sequenced was blood. The receptors were sampled from a woman aged 45-60 years in good health.

The rearrangement uses TRBV18 and TRBJ1-4; D not resolved. This CDR3 is built from 15 residues. The V gene's germline CDR1 is KGHSH and CDR2 LQKENI. The V gene lost 3 bases and the J gene lost 11 bases, with 19 bases spanning the gap. CDR3 sequence: CASSPELATGVKLFF. The CDR3 coding sequence is TGTGCCAGCTCACCCGAACTGGCCACCGGTGTTAAACTGTTTTTT.

The gene calls are TRBV7-2 and TRBJ2-3, with TRBD1 identical over 7 bases. Trimming removed 5 bases from V and 6 bases from J; junction bases left unmatched: 14. Per the germline V gene, CDR1 is SGHTA and CDR2 is FQGNSA. The CDR3 is 16 residues long. The CDR3 bases are TGTGCCAGCAGCACAGGGGTTGGGGGCCTCGCGGATACGCAGTATTTT. Encoded protein: CASSTGVGGLADTQYF.

This clone came up once. J is TRBJ2-1 and V is TRBV7-3; 8 bases align to TRBD2. CDR1 is SGHTA, CDR2 FQGTGA, per germline. The CDR3 consists of 17 residues. J was trimmed by 1 base and V by 3 bases; bases with no gene match: 8. The CDR3 reads CASSFRRGLGSYNEQFF. The CDR3 nucleotides read TGTGCCAGCAGCTTCCGCCGGGGACTAGGGTCCTACAATGAGCAGTTCTTC.

The chain recombines TRBV5-1 with TRBJ2-7, with D perhaps matching TRBD2 (5 bases). The V gene's germline CDR1 is SGHRS and CDR2 YFSETQ. The V gene lost 6 bases and the J gene lost 9 bases, with 13 bases spanning the gap. CDR3 length: 11 residues. CDR3 sequence: CASNAGYSQYF. The CDR3 DNA sequence: TGCGCCAGCAACGCGGGCTATTCGCAGTACTTC.

The V gene is TRBV7-9, the J gene TRBJ1-4; no clear D gene. This CDR3 region has 15 residues. Germline CDR1 SEHNR, CDR2 FQNEAQ (reference sequence). The ends were cut back, 5 bases at V and 0 bases at J, with 10 bases in the middle. CDR3 region: CASSPRPATNEKLFF. CDR3 nucleotides: TGTGCCAGCAGCCCCCGGCCTGCAACTAATGAAAAACTGTTTTTT.